This T cell receptor beta chain was found in a study of CD4+ T cells in melanoma. Using immunoSEQ multiplex PCR, the repertoire was profiled, and TCRdb retains in-frame clones only, with some absent. This sample has 6,000 to 8,000 clones, with around 68% found just once. CDR3 size: 14 residues. V was cut by 5 bases and J by 7 bases, with 15 bases left in between. From germline, CDR1 is MNHNY and CDR2 SVGAGI (reference sequence). The sequenced material came from cells from a culture (not recorded whether cultured in vitro). The receptor was isolated from a human donor with melanoma. The genes are TRBV6-6 and TRBJ1-5; weak D call: TRBD1 (6 bases). As DNA, the CDR3 is TGTGCCAGCAGTCACACAGGGATATCCCAGCCCCAGCATTTT. This translates into CASSHTGISQPQHF.